The 16 T cell receptor beta chains presented below share a single source sample, sequenced in a study of cytomegalovirus exposure and HLA in healthy donors. The PCR was carried out with 60 Vbeta primers and 13 Jbeta primers. Sequencing was performed with immunoSEQ multiplex PCR; in TCRdb, only in-frame clones are kept and a portion is missing. This sample has 100,000 to 150,000 clones, with 65% to 85% found just once. The sequenced material came from PBMCs. The receptors derive from a woman aged 40-49 years in good health and CMV-seronegative.

This sequence joins TRBV30 and TRBJ1-2, with D maybe TRBD1 (5 bases). The CDR3 length is 13 residues. Germline V lookup: CDR1 GTSNPN, CDR2 SVGIG (reference sequence). Between the trimmed V and J ends, which lost 0 bases and 3 bases, there was a span of 8 bases. The CDR3 protein is CAWSVQEDYGYTF. The CDR3, as DNA: TGTGCCTGGAGTGTACAGGAAGACTATGGCTACACCTTC.

DNA for the CDR3: TGTGCCAGCCTTTCTCCAGGCCGAAACTATGGCTACACCTTC. It specifies CASLSPGRNYGYTF. The chain couples TRBV11-2 to TRBJ1-2; D is ambiguous. The CDR3 extends over 14 amino acids. CDR1 and CDR2 from the germline V gene are SGHAT and FQNNGV. Trimming pared 8 bases from V and 2 bases from J, leaving 15 bases between.

The genes are TRBV28 and TRBJ2-1; 7 nucleotides match TRBD2. V lost 5 bases to trimming and J lost 5 bases; unmatched junction nucleotides: 6. CDR1 is MDHEN and CDR2 is SYDVKM in the germline V gene. The CDR3 sequence is 14 residues long. The CDR3 coding sequence is TGTGCCAGCAGTACCCAGAGCGGGAACAATGAGCAGTTCTTC. Its protein is CASSTQSGNNEQFF.

The CDR3 DNA follows: TGCGCCAGCAGCTTGGGGAGGACAGTTAACTATGGCTACACCTTC. Its protein is CASSLGRTVNYGYTF. J is TRBJ1-2 and V is TRBV5-1; D is possibly TRBD1 (6 bases). The CDR3 sequence is 15 residues long. V was pared by 0 bases and J by 1 base, with 10 bases between. The germline gives CDR1 SGHRS, CDR2 YFSETQ. The whole variable domain, remainder taken from reference TRBV5-1 and TRBJ1-2, is KAGVTQTPRYLIKTRGQQVTLSCSPISGHRSVSWYQQTPGQGLQFLFEYFSETQRNKGNFPGRFSGRQFSNSRSEMNVSTLELGDSALYLCASSLGRTVNYGYTFGSGTRLTVV.

The J gene is TRBJ1-5, the V gene TRBV30, with TRBD1 identical over 7 bases. V lost 3 bases, J lost 5 bases, and 4 bases stayed unmatched. The CDR3 length is 13 residues. In germline, CDR1 is GTSNPN, CDR2 SVGIG (reference sequence). The CDR3 DNA reads TGTGCCTGGAGCCGACAGGGTGATCAGCCCCAGCATTTT. It codes for CAWSRQGDQPQHF.

This clone was observed a handful of times. The gene calls are TRBV7-8 and TRBJ1-1, with TRBD1 matching over 7 bases. This CDR3 has 14 amino acids. In germline, CDR1 is SGHVS, CDR2 FQNEAQ. The V segment lost 0 bases and the J segment 4 bases; nucleotides outside the gene matches: 2. CDR3: CASSLAGTATEAFF. For the CDR3, the DNA is TGTGCCAGCAGCTTAGCGGGGACAGCCACTGAAGCTTTCTTT. The complete variable domain, with remaining parts taken from reference TRBV7-8 and TRBJ1-1, reads GAGVSQSPRYKVAKRGQDVALRCDPISGHVSLFWYQQALGQGPEFLTYFQNEAQLDKSGLPSDRFFAERPEGSVSTLKIQRTQQEDSAVYLCASSLAGTATEAFFGQGTRLTVV.

The chain recombines TRBV27 with TRBJ1-5; TRBD1 is a possible D gene (6 bases). V shed 6 bases and J shed 1 base, with 13 bases lying between them. The CDR3 has 15 residues. The germline V gene has CDR1 MNHEY and CDR2 SMNVEV (reference sequence). The CDR3 DNA follows: TGTGCCAGCAGGCTCAGGGGAGGGAGCAATCAGCCCCAGCATTTT. Translating it yields CASRLRGGSNQPQHF.

This chain joins TRBV5-6 and TRBJ2-7, with TRBD1 matching over 7 bases. The CDR3 is 14 residues long. V trimming: 4 bases; J trimming: 2 bases; junction bases outside the gene matches: 6. Germline CDR1 is SGHDT and CDR2 is YYEEEE. Here the CDR3 reads CASSQIGQAYEQYF. In DNA form, the CDR3 reads TGTGCCAGCAGCCAGATAGGACAGGCCTACGAGCAGTACTTC. Based on the CDR3 plus reference TRBV5-6 and TRBJ2-7, the full variable domain is DAGVTQSPTHLIKTRGQQVTLRCSPKSGHDTVSWYQQALGQGPQFIFQYYEEEERQRGNFPDRFSGHQFPNYSSELNVNALLLGDSALYLCASSQIGQAYEQYFGPGTRLTVT.

The V gene is TRBV5-4, the J gene TRBJ1-1; 7 bases map to TRBD1. The CDR3 consists of 14 residues. CDR1 is SGHNT and CDR2 is YYREEE in the germline V gene (reference sequence). The V and J ends lost 4 bases and 4 bases, in that order; junction bases with no gene match: 7. CDR3 coding DNA: TGTGCCAGCAGCCTAAGACAGGGCGGCACTGAAGCTTTCTTT. The encoded protein is CASSLRQGGTEAFF. The whole variable domain, remainder taken from reference TRBV5-4 and TRBJ1-1, is ETGVTQSPTHLIKTRGQQVTLRCSSQSGHNTVSWYQQALGQGPQFIFQYYREEENGRGNFPPRFSGLQFPNYSSELNVNALELDDSALYLCASSLRQGGTEAFFGQGTRLTVV.

The V gene is TRBV23-1, the J gene TRBJ2-5; a weak D match, TRBD2 (5 bases). TRBV23-1 is marked as an open reading frame, function uncertain. The length of the CDR3 is 15 residues. V was shortened by 0 bases and J by 4 bases, with 12 bases between the two germline ends. CDR3 sequence: CASSQSRLAGETQYF. The DNA for the CDR3 is TGCGCCAGCAGTCAATCTCGGCTAGCAGGAGAGACCCAGTACTTC.

The chain uses TRBV5-8 and TRBJ1-2, with D perhaps TRBD1 (6 bases). Germline V gives CDR1 SGHTS, CDR2 YDEGEE. The CDR3 is 17 amino acids. V lost 5 bases and J 6 bases, leaving 26 bases between the germline ends. CDR3: CASRTAGGFLPRHGYTF. The CDR3, as DNA: TGTGCCAGCAGAACGGCGGGGGGCTTCCTCCCAAGGCATGGCTACACCTTC. Together with reference TRBV5-8 and TRBJ1-2, the CDR3 gives the full variable domain: EAGVTQSPTHLIKTRGQQATLRCSPISGHTSVYWYQQALGLGLQFLLWYDEGEERNRGNFPPRFSGRQFPNYSSELNVNALELEDSALYLCASRTAGGFLPRHGYTFGSGTRLTVV.

V gene TRBV6-1 combines with J gene TRBJ1-5; TRBD1 agrees at 7 bases. Germline trimming cut 8 bases from V and 0 bases from J; bases unmatched to any gene: 4. The CDR3 loop spans 14 amino acids. Germline CDR1 MNHNS, CDR2 SASEGT. The CDR3 sequence is CASWTGYSNQPQHF. The CDR3 DNA sequence: TGTGCCAGCTGGACAGGTTATAGCAATCAGCCCCAGCATTTT.

This sequence joins TRBV5-1 and TRBJ2-5; the D gene is possibly TRBD1 (6 bases). The V end was cut by 7 bases, the J end by 2 bases, with 15 bases between. CDR3 length: 14 residues. Germline V gene lookup returns CDR1 SGHRS and CDR2 YFSETQ. CDR3 in DNA: TGCGCCAGCGGCCCGGACAGCACACAAGAGACCCAGTACTTC. Protein sequence: CASGPDSTQETQYF.

This clone was detected only a few times. This chain connects TRBV7-8 to TRBJ1-1; 10 bases map to TRBD1. The CDR3 is made up of 14 amino acids. Germline V gene data show CDR1 as SGHVS and CDR2 as FQNEAQ. Unmatched junction bases numbered 1, after V lost 4 bases and J lost 2 bases. The CDR3 sequence is CASSSTGGNTEAFF. The CDR3 bases are TGTGCCAGCAGCTCGACAGGGGGCAACACTGAAGCTTTCTTT.

The rearrangement links TRBV6-1 to TRBJ1-1; 7 nucleotides line up with TRBD1. V shed 6 bases, J shed 9 bases, and the junction held 7 bases outside the gene matches. The CDR3 consists of 12 residues. Germline CDR1 MNHNS, CDR2 SASEGT. The CDR3 is CASSSLQGQAFF. In DNA, the CDR3 is TGTGCCAGCAGCTCGCTACAGGGGCAAGCTTTCTTT.

The chain combines TRBV11-3 with TRBJ2-5, with 8 bases aligning to TRBD1. This CDR3 contains 15 residues. The germline V gene has CDR1 SGHNT and CDR2 YENEEA. The trim removed 5 bases at V and 3 bases at J, leaving 8 bases unmatched. The CDR3 region has the DNA TGTGCCAGCAGCCCTGGACAGGGACTCGAAGAGACCCAGTACTTC. This translates into CASSPGQGLEETQYF.